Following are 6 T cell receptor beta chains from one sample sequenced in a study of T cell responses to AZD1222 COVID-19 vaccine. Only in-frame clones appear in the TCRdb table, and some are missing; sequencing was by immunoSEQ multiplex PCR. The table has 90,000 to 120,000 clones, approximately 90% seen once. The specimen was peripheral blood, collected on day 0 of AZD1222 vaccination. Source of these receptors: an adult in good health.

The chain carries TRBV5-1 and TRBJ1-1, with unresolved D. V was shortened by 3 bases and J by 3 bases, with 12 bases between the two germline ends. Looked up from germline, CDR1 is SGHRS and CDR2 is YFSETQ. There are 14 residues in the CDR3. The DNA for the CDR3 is TGCGCCAGCAGCTCAGACATTATGGACACTGAAGCTTTCTTT. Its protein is CASSSDIMDTEAFF.

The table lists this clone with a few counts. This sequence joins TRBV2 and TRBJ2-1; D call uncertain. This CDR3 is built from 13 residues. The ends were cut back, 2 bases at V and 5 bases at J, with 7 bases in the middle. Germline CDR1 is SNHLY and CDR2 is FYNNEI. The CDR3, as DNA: TGTGCCAGCAGTGAAATGAGAAACAATGAGCAGTTCTTC. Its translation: CASSEMRNNEQFF. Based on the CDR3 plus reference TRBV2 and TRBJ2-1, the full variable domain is EPEVTQTPSHQVTQMGQEVILRCVPISNHLYFYWYRQILGQKVEFLVSFYNNEISEKSEIFDDQFSVERPDGSNFTLKIRSTKLEDSAMYFCASSEMRNNEQFFGPGTRLTVL.

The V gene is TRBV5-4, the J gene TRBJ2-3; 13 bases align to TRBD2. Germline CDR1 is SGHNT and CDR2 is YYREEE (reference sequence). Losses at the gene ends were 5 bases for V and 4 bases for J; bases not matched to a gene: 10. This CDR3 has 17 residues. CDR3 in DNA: TGTGCCAGCAGAATCCATACTAGCGGGGGGGATGCAGATACGCAGTATTTT. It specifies CASRIHTSGGDADTQYF.

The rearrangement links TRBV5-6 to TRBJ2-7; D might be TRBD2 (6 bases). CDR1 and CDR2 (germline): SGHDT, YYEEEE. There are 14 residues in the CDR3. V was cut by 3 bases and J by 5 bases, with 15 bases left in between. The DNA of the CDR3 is TGTGCCAGCAGCTCCCTGGCGGGATTGAACGAGCAGTACTTC. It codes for CASSSLAGLNEQYF.

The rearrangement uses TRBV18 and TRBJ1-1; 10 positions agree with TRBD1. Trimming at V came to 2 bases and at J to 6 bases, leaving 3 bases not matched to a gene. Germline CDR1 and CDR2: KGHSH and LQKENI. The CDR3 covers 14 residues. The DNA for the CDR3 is TGTGCCAGCTCACCATGGGACAGGGGACCTGAAGCTTTCTTT. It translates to CASSPWDRGPEAFF. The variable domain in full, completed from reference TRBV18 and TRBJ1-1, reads NAGVMQNPRHLVRRRGQEARLRCSPMKGHSHVYWYRQLPEEGLKFMVYLQKENIIDESGMPKERFSAEFPKEGPSILRIQQVVRGDSAAYFCASSPWDRGPEAFFGQGTRLTVV.

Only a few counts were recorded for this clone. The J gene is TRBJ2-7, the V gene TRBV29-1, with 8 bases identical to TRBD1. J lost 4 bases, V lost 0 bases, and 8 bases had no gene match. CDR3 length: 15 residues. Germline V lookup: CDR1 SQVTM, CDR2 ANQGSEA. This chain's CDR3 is CSVEEGQGAGYEQYF. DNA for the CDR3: TGCAGCGTTGAAGAAGGGCAGGGGGCAGGGTACGAGCAGTACTTC.